Presented here are 26 T cell receptor beta chains from one specimen sequenced in a study of shared clonotypes between healthy human individuals. Using immunoSEQ multiplex PCR, the repertoire was profiled, and TCRdb retains in-frame clones only, with some absent. The table lists about half a million clones, roughly three quarters of them singletons. Sample: PBMCs. These receptors were obtained from a woman aged 40 to 55 in good health. Some clones in this sample may be carry-over from other donors' samples.

This clone was detected once. This rearrangement joins TRBV5-6 to TRBJ2-7; 7 bases line up with TRBD1. With V trimmed by 4 bases and J by 3 bases, 7 bases remained unmatched. Germline assignment: CDR1 SGHDT and CDR2 YYEEEE. This CDR3 contains 14 residues. This CDR3 is CASSPQGPNYEQYF. The CDR3 DNA sequence: TGTGCCAGCAGCCCACAGGGGCCTAACTACGAGCAGTACTTC.

The chain couples TRBV18 to TRBJ1-1; no reliable D call. This CDR3 is 13 amino acids long. Germline V CDR1 and CDR2: KGHSH, LQKENI. V lost 2 bases and J 4 bases, leaving 8 bases between the germline ends. The CDR3 is CASSPSMGTEAFF. The CDR3 DNA follows: TGTGCCAGCTCACCATCCATGGGCACTGAAGCTTTCTTT.

A word on this clone: Only one base separates this from a far larger clonotype, so it likely reflects a read error. The conserved final phenylalanine or tryptophan is absent from the CDR3, which likely points to a read error. V and J are TRBV30 and TRBJ2-3; 7 nucleotides line up with TRBD2. There are 13 residues in the CDR3. The germline gives CDR1 GTSNPN, CDR2 SVGIG (reference sequence). Unmatched junction bases numbered 3, after V lost 3 bases and J lost 3 bases. CDR3 in amino acids: CAWRKGGTDTQYS. For the CDR3, the DNA is TGTGCCTGGAGAAAGGGAGGGACAGATACGCAGTATTCT.

This clone was seen more than once but under ten times. The CDR3 DNA reads TGTGCCAGCCCGCAATTCAGGCATCCTAACTATGGCTACACCTTC. Translated, it gives CASPQFRHPNYGYTF. The rearrangement joins TRBV5-7 to TRBJ1-2; D unresolved. TRBV5-7 is noted as an ORF with a role that remains uncertain. This CDR3 has 15 residues. V was pared by 7 bases and J by 0 bases, with 16 bases between.

V usage is TRBV28 and J usage is TRBJ2-4; D is uncertain. CDR1 is MDHEN and CDR2 is SYDVKM in the germline V gene. CDR3 length: 16 amino acids. Trimming removed 2 bases at V and 0 bases at J, with 11 bases between. The CDR3 loop reads CASSLVGSLAKNIQYF. The DNA for the CDR3 is TGTGCCAGCAGTTTAGTAGGTAGCCTAGCCAAAAACATTCAGTACTTC. Full variable domain (rest looked up from reference TRBV28 and TRBJ2-4): DVKVTQSSRYLVKRTGEKVFLECVQDMDHENMFWYRQDPGLGLRLIYFSYDVKMKEKGDIPEGYSVSREKKERFSLILESASTNQTSMYLCASSLVGSLAKNIQYFGAGTRLSVL.

For the CDR3, the DNA is TGTGCCACCAGCGAGGACCGTTCCGGCTACGAGCAGTACTTC. As protein: CATSEDRSGYEQYF. The chain combines TRBV15 with TRBJ2-7; D is uncertain. Germline V gene data show CDR1 as LNHNV and CDR2 as YYDKDF (reference sequence). The CDR3 sequence is 14 residues long. Deletions cut 5 bases from V and 3 bases from J, with 14 bases between.

The chain has TRBV15 and TRBJ2-1, with no clear D. The V end was cut by 8 bases, the J end by 0 bases, with 14 bases between. Germline V lookup: CDR1 LNHNV, CDR2 YYDKDF (reference sequence). This CDR3 is built from 15 residues. The CDR3 reads CATASEVSSYNEQFF. The CDR3 DNA reads TGTGCCACCGCCTCTGAGGTCAGCTCCTACAATGAGCAGTTCTTC.

The chain couples TRBV7-9 to TRBJ1-4; D is uncertain. The V and J ends lost 4 bases and 8 bases respectively, with 11 bases between them. The CDR3 has 13 residues. Germline CDR1 and CDR2: SEHNR and FQNEAQ (reference sequence). For the CDR3, the DNA is TGTGCCAGCAGCTCCCTTTCGGGGGAAAAACTGTTTTTT. Its protein product is CASSSLSGEKLFF. Using reference TRBV7-9 and TRBJ1-4 for the parts outside the CDR3, the full variable domain is DTGVSQNPRHKITKRGQNVTFRCDPISEHNRLYWYRQTLGQGPEFLTYFQNEAQLEKSRLLSDRFSAERPKGSFSTLEIQRTEQGDSAMYLCASSSLSGEKLFFGSGTQLSVL.

This chain joins TRBV5-1 and TRBJ2-1; no definite D call. Per germline, CDR1 SGHRS and CDR2 YFSETQ. The CDR3 spans 13 residues. Trimming cost V 1 base and J 5 bases, with 7 bases left between them. Written as DNA, the CDR3 is TGCGCCAGCAGCTTGCAGGTGGACAATGAGCAGTTCTTC. Protein: CASSLQVDNEQFF.

The chain carries TRBV2 and TRBJ1-6; 9 bases agree with TRBD1. The V gene end was trimmed by 6 bases and the J gene end by 6 bases; junction bases not matched to a gene: 3. Germline CDR1 reads SNHLY; CDR2 reads FYNNEI. The CDR3 runs 14 residues. The CDR3 DNA reads TGTGCCAGCAGACCGGGACAGGGTAATTCACCCCTCCACTTT. Protein: CASRPGQGNSPLHF.

This rearrangement joins TRBV9 to TRBJ2-1; D is possibly TRBD2 (5 bases). V gave up 0 bases and J gave up 0 bases, with 10 bases separating them. The CDR3 runs 16 residues. Germline values: CDR1 SGDLS, CDR2 YYNGEE. CDR3 residues: CASSVVEVGSYNEQFF. In DNA form, the CDR3 reads TGTGCCAGCAGCGTAGTGGAGGTCGGCTCCTACAATGAGCAGTTCTTC.

The chain combines TRBV28 with TRBJ2-4; 8 bases are shared with TRBD2. With V trimmed by 3 bases and J by 2 bases, 6 bases remained unmatched. Germline-derived CDR1 and CDR2 are MDHEN and SYDVKM. CDR3 length: 16 amino acids. The CDR3 DNA is TGTGCCAGCAGTTTCTTGGCGGGAGGATCCAAAAACATTCAGTACTTC. Translated: CASSFLAGGSKNIQYF.

Only one count was recorded for this clone. Being one base from a much bigger clone, this may be a read error. The CDR3 carries no conserved terminal phenylalanine or tryptophan, so it likely arises from a read error. V and J are TRBV30 and TRBJ1-5; 8 bases are a match to TRBD1. Germline CDR1 and CDR2: GTSNPN and SVGIG (reference sequence). This CDR3 has 15 amino acids. Trimming took 3 bases from V and 4 from J; bases not matched to a gene: 8. CDR3 sequence (DNA): TGTGCCTGGAGGGCGACAGGGGCAGGAAATCAGCCCCAGCATCTT. Amino acids: CAWRATGAGNQPQHL.

At least ten counts were recorded for this clone. This chain joins TRBV9 and TRBJ2-2, with D maybe TRBD2 (5 bases). The germline V gene has CDR1 SGDLS and CDR2 YYNGEE. V dropped 4 bases and J dropped 6 bases, with 25 bases sitting between them. The CDR3 has 18 residues. CDR3 protein: CASSTRVWERGPPGELFF. In nucleotides, the CDR3 is TGTGCCAGCAGCACTCGGGTGTGGGAGCGTGGGCCCCCCGGGGAGCTGTTTTTT.

The rearrangement links TRBV5-6 to TRBJ2-5; D unresolved. This CDR3 has 14 residues. The germline gives CDR1 SGHDT, CDR2 YYEEEE. Between the trimmed V and J ends, which lost 0 bases and 4 bases, there was a span of 10 bases. CDR3 amino acids: CASSLVREGETQYF. The CDR3 DNA follows: TGTGCCAGCAGCTTGGTTCGCGAAGGAGAGACCCAGTACTTC.

This clone was recorded only once. The chain has TRBV7-2 and TRBJ2-1; TRBD1 agrees at 8 bases. In germline, CDR1 is SGHTA, CDR2 FQGNSA. V lost 4 bases, J lost 3 bases, and 5 bases stayed unmatched. The CDR3 length is 15 residues. CDR3 nucleotide sequence: TGTGCCAGCAGCTCGGGACAGGAGATCTACAATGAGCAGTTCTTC. As protein: CASSSGQEIYNEQFF.

This sequence joins TRBV18 and TRBJ1-3; D is perhaps TRBD1 (6 bases). This CDR3 contains 15 residues. Germline V gene lookup returns CDR1 KGHSH and CDR2 LQKENI. Deletions cut 5 bases from V and 0 bases from J, with 11 bases between. The CDR3 nucleotides read TGTGCCAGCTCATATGCAGGGGACTCTGGAAACACCATATATTTT. It encodes CASSYAGDSGNTIYF. The full variable domain, in which reference TRBV18 and TRBJ1-3 provide the parts outside the CDR3, is NAGVMQNPRHLVRRRGQEARLRCSPMKGHSHVYWYRQLPEEGLKFMVYLQKENIIDESGMPKERFSAEFPKEGPSILRIQQVVRGDSAAYFCASSYAGDSGNTIYFGEGSWLTVV.

The chain recombines TRBV9 with TRBJ2-5; unclear D gene. The CDR3 runs to 14 residues. Germline V lookup: CDR1 SGDLS, CDR2 YYNGEE. V was shortened by 4 bases and J by 1 base, with 11 bases between the two germline ends. The CDR3 region has the DNA TGTGCCAGCAGCCGCCGCCCGGGCCAAGAGACCCAGTACTTC. It yields the protein CASSRRPGQETQYF.

The rearrangement uses TRBV30 and TRBJ2-7, with 7 bases aligning to TRBD2. Germline V gives CDR1 GTSNPN, CDR2 SVGIG (reference sequence). V lost 0 bases, J lost 4 bases, and 6 bases stayed unmatched. The CDR3 loop spans 14 amino acids. This CDR3 reads CAWSVLAGEYEQYF. DNA of the CDR3: TGTGCCTGGAGTGTACTGGCGGGAGAATACGAGCAGTACTTC.

The chain links TRBV9 to TRBJ1-5, with D hard to call. Trimming took 0 bases from V and 5 from J, leaving 6 bases between them. The CDR3 runs to 13 residues. From germline, CDR1 is SGDLS and CDR2 YYNGEE. CDR3 DNA sequence: TGTGCCAGCAGCGTAGAGTACGATCAGCCCCAGCATTTT. Protein: CASSVEYDQPQHF.

The CDR3 DNA reads as TGTGCCAGCAGTCCGGGACTAGCGGGGCAGGGTGAGCAGTTCTTC. Its protein is CASSPGLAGQGEQFF. This chain links TRBV27 with TRBJ2-1, with TRBD2 identical over 13 bases. The V gene end was trimmed by 5 bases and the J gene end by 9 bases; junction bases not matched to a gene: 7. The CDR3 is 15 amino acids. The germline CDR1 and CDR2 sequences are MNHEY and SMNVEV (reference sequence).

As regards this clone: A far more abundant clone sits one base away, making this likely a read error. The same CDR3 can be traced to other DNA sequences in this sample. V gene TRBV30 combines with J gene TRBJ1-4; no clear D gene. The CDR3 extends over 15 amino acids. Germline lookup yields CDR1 GTSNPN and CDR2 SVGIG (reference sequence). CDR3 DNA sequence: TGCGCCTGGAGTGTACTGGGCGGGACTAATGAAAAACTGTTTTTT. Translated: CAWSVLGGTNEKLFF. The complete variable domain, with remaining parts taken from reference TRBV30 and TRBJ1-4, reads SQTIHQWPATLVQPVGSPLSLECTVEGTSNPNLYWYRQAAGRGLQLLFYSVGIGQISSEVPQNLSASRPQDRQFILSSKKLLLSDSGFYLCAWSVLGGTNEKLFFGSGTQLSVL.

As concerns this clone: A much larger clone lies one base from this, so it may be a read error. The chain is built from TRBV30 and TRBJ1-1; D perhaps matches TRBD1 (6 bases). The CDR3 contains 16 residues. The V and J ends lost 2 bases and 1 base respectively, with 17 bases between them. Germline V gene sequence: CDR1 GTSNPN, CDR2 SVGIG (reference sequence). The CDR3 reads CAWSIQGFVANTEAFF. The CDR3 bases are TGTGCCTGGAGTATTCAGGGGTTTGTTGCGAACACTGAAGCTTTCTTT.

V usage is TRBV19 and J usage is TRBJ2-2, with 7 bases aligning to TRBD2. Looked up from germline, CDR1 is LNHDA and CDR2 is SQIVND (reference sequence). The CDR3 length is 15 residues. The ends lost 11 bases at V and 6 bases at J; junction bases unmatched: 15. The CDR3 spells CARGGVLQFAGELFF. DNA of the CDR3: TGTGCCCGGGGAGGGGTGCTACAATTCGCCGGGGAGCTGTTTTTT.

The genes are TRBV4-3 and TRBJ2-1, with no clear D. The V end was cut by 0 bases, the J end by 3 bases, with 9 bases between. The CDR3 length is 15 residues. Germline V gives CDR1 LGHNA, CDR2 YSLEER. Here the CDR3 reads CASSQDVVGYNEQFF. The CDR3 DNA is TGCGCCAGCAGCCAAGATGTGGTGGGCTACAATGAGCAGTTCTTC.

Here the CDR3 DNA reads TGTGCCAGCAGCTTAGGGACCGGACTAGCCTATGAGCAGTTCTTC. Protein: CASSLGTGLAYEQFF. V and J are TRBV11-1 and TRBJ2-1, with 8 bases fitting TRBD2. The CDR3 runs 15 residues. V dropped 1 base and J dropped 8; count of bases not matched to a gene: 7. In germline, CDR1 is SGHAT, CDR2 FQDESV (reference sequence).